This is a list of T cell receptor beta chains from one sample in a study of beta chain features in type 1 diabetes. TCRdb's table, derived via immunoSEQ multiplex PCR, lists solely in-frame clones and lacks some. The table lists about 710,000 clones, roughly 13% of them singletons. Sequencing was carried out using naive CD4+ T cells from blood. These receptors all come from a man aged 18 to 29 with type 1 diabetes. Each CDR3 is given with its conserved first and last residue. D genes are given only for firm matches. Not all rows give a size; the values are once, few, many and, for expanded clones, a class.

V: TRBV7-6
size: few
D: TRBD1
J: TRBJ1-2
CDR3: CASSQGQGNFYGYTF
DNA: TGTGCCAGCAGCCAGGGACAGGGGAACTTCTATGGCTACACCTTC

V: TRBV4-3
size: few
D: NA
J: TRBJ2-3
CDR3: CASSGGDTQYF
DNA: TGCGCCAGCAGCGGGGGAGATACGCAGTATTTT

V: TRBV27
size: NA
D: NA
J: TRBJ1-4
CDR3: CASRVTMGGTNEKLFF
DNA: TGTGCCAGCAGAGTTACAATGGGGGGGACTAATGAAAAACTGTTTTTT

V: TRBV2
size: NA
D: NA
J: TRBJ2-2
CDR3: CASSGSEVGELFF
DNA: TGTGCCAGCAGTGGGTCAGAAGTCGGGGAGCTGTTTTTT

V: TRBV4-3
size: NA
D: NA
J: TRBJ2-7
CDR3: CASSQGITSTYEQYF
DNA: TGCGCCAGCAGCCAAGGTATAACATCAACCTACGAGCAGTACTTC

V: TRBV14
size: few
D: NA
J: TRBJ2-1
CDR3: CASSLYPGVLYNEQFF
DNA: TGTGCCAGCAGCCTCTACCCGGGGGTACTCTACAATGAGCAGTTCTTC

V: TRBV7-7
size: NA
D: NA
J: TRBJ2-1
CDR3: CASSQAGQGNEQLF
DNA: TGTGCTAGCAGCCAAGCGGGCCAGGGCAATGAGCAGCTCTTC

V: TRBV6-6
size: few
D: NA
J: TRBJ2-5
CDR3: CASSQGGGETQYF
DNA: TGTGCCAGCAGTCAGGGGGGCGGGGAGACCCAGTACTTC

V: TRBV7-2
size: NA
D: NA
J: TRBJ2-7
CDR3: CASSRPPSVGEQYF
DNA: TGTGCCAGCAGCCGGCCTCCTAGCGTGGGCGAGCAGTACTTC

V: TRBV29-1
size: few
D: NA
J: TRBJ1-1
CDR3: CSSTDEAFF
DNA: TGCAGCTCCACGGACGAAGCTTTCTTT

V: TRBV30
size: NA
D: TRBD1
J: TRBJ1-2
CDR3: CAWTRGLGYGYTF
DNA: TGTGCCTGGACCAGGGGGCTCGGCTATGGCTACACCTTC

V: TRBV23-1
size: NA
D: NA
J: TRBJ2-1
CDR3: CASSQPRQVFSYNEQFF
DNA: TGCGCCAGCAGTCAACCCAGGCAGGTCTTCTCCTACAATGAGCAGTTCTTC

V: TRBV7-2
size: NA
D: TRBD1
J: TRBJ1-5
CDR3: CASSSSGTGRLYQPQHF
DNA: TGTGCCAGCAGCTCCTCCGGGACAGGGCGCCTGTATCAGCCCCAGCATTTT

V: TRBV28
size: NA
D: TRBD1
J: TRBJ2-7
CDR3: CASSRDRDHEQYF
DNA: TGTGCCAGCAGCCGGGACAGGGACCACGAGCAGTACTTC

V: TRBV5-4
size: NA
D: NA
J: TRBJ2-5
CDR3: CASSSSGGVRKETQYF
DNA: TGTGCCAGCAGCTCATCAGGCGGGGTCCGGAAAGAGACCCAGTACTTC

V: TRBV18
size: few
D: NA
J: TRBJ2-5
CDR3: CASSVPGTQYF
DNA: TGTGCCAGCTCCGTCCCGGGGACCCAGTACTTC

V: TRBV5-4
size: NA
D: NA
J: TRBJ2-3
CDR3: CASSSGDGPDTQYF
DNA: TGTGCCAGCAGTTCGGGGGATGGCCCAGATACGCAGTATTTT

V: TRBV6-5
size: few
D: NA
J: TRBJ2-1
CDR3: CASSLDSSYNEQFF
DNA: TGTGCCAGCAGCCTGGACAGCTCCTACAATGAGCAGTTCTTC

V: TRBV6-5
size: once
D: NA
J: TRBJ2-6
CDR3: CASSSIGFGANVLTF
DNA: TGTGCCAGCAGTTCGATCGGGTTTGGGGCCAACGTCCTGACTTTC

V: TRBV5-1
size: NA
D: TRBD2
J: TRBJ2-5
CDR3: CASSSTGTSGSGTQYF
DNA: TGCGCCAGCAGCTCGACTGGGACTAGCGGGAGTGGGACCCAGTACTTC

V: TRBV2
size: few
D: NA
J: TRBJ2-6
CDR3: CASSRLAGANVLTF
DNA: TGTGCCAGCAGTCGGTTAGCTGGGGCCAACGTCCTGACTTTC

V: TRBV4-1
size: few
D: NA
J: TRBJ2-2
CDR3: CASSQGSGYTGELFF
DNA: TGCGCCAGCAGCCAAGGTTCAGGATACACCGGGGAGCTGTTTTTT

V: TRBV7-2
size: NA
D: TRBD1
J: TRBJ2-3
CDR3: CASSSDRGVPGTDTQYF
DNA: TGTGCCAGCAGCTCGGACAGGGGCGTTCCTGGCACAGATACGCAGTATTTT

V: TRBV11-2
size: NA
D: NA
J: TRBJ2-7
CDR3: CATGKGTLEQYF
DNA: TGTGCCACCGGCAAGGGGACCTTGGAGCAGTACTTC

V: TRBV18
size: few
D: TRBD1
J: TRBJ1-3
CDR3: CASSPGQSSGNTIYF
DNA: TGTGCCAGCTCACCGGGACAGAGCTCTGGAAACACCATATATTTT

V: TRBV28
size: few
D: NA
J: TRBJ1-5
CDR3: CASGGGADNQPQHF
DNA: TGTGCCAGTGGGGGTGGGGCAGATAATCAGCCCCAGCATTTT

V: TRBV11-3
size: NA
D: NA
J: TRBJ2-2
CDR3: CASSPNWGQNPNTGELFF
DNA: TGTGCCAGCAGCCCGAATTGGGGTCAGAACCCCAACACCGGGGAGCTGTTTTTT

V: TRBV27
size: few
D: NA
J: TRBJ2-5
CDR3: CASAVDGQETQYF
DNA: TGTGCCAGCGCCGTGGACGGCCAAGAGACCCAGTACTTC

V: TRBV2
size: NA
D: NA
J: TRBJ2-3
CDR3: CASRAETSTDTQYF
DNA: TGTGCCAGCAGGGCGGAAACTAGCACAGATACGCAGTATTTT

V: TRBV18
size: few
D: NA
J: TRBJ2-4
CDR3: CASSSEAGKNIQYF
DNA: TGTGCCAGCTCGTCGGAGGCTGGCAAAAACATTCAGTACTTC

V: TRBV29-1
size: NA
D: TRBD1
J: TRBJ2-1
CDR3: CGSGSDRGRQLFF
DNA: TGCGGCTCCGGCTCGGACAGGGGGCGTCAACTTTTCTTC

V: TRBV9
size: few
D: NA
J: TRBJ2-2
CDR3: CASSVGTWNTGELFF
DNA: TGTGCCAGCAGCGTGGGGACTTGGAACACCGGGGAGCTGTTTTTT

V: TRBV9
size: NA
D: NA
J: TRBJ1-2
CDR3: CASSVGEGRYYGYTF
DNA: TGTGCCAGCAGCGTAGGGGAGGGGCGCTACTATGGCTACACCTTC

V: TRBV7-9
size: few
D: NA
J: TRBJ2-5
CDR3: CASSKVETQYF
DNA: TGTGCCAGCAGCAAGGTCGAGACCCAGTACTTC

V: TRBV6-6
size: NA
D: NA
J: TRBJ2-2
CDR3: CASSSTGSVGELFF
DNA: TGTGCCAGCAGTTCCACAGGTTCTGTCGGGGAGCTGTTTTTT

V: TRBV21-1
size: NA
D: NA
J: TRBJ2-1
CDR3: CASSKWINRGRAYNEQFF
DNA: TGTGCCAGCAGCAAATGGATCAATCGGGGTCGGGCCTACAATGAGCAGTTCTTC

V: TRBV6-5
size: few
D: TRBD2
J: TRBJ2-3
CDR3: CASTPRLAGGHTQYF
DNA: TGTGCCAGCACCCCCCGACTAGCGGGGGGGCATACGCAGTATTTT

V: TRBV15
size: NA
D: TRBD2
J: TRBJ2-3
CDR3: CATSRVGLADRTLGRQYF
DNA: TGTGCCACCAGCAGGGTGGGACTAGCGGACCGAACTCTCGGGAGGCAGTATTTT

V: TRBV7-9
size: NA
D: NA
J: TRBJ2-3
CDR3: CASSFSHTDTQYF
DNA: TGTGCCAGCAGCTTCTCCCACACAGATACGCAGTATTTT